This TCR beta chain derives from a study of early T cells in non-severe SARS-CoV-2 infection (dated by TCRdb to the early 2020s). In the study overall: TCR sequencing used bulk RNA from unsorted whole blood, so alpha and beta chains could not be paired. Paper-wide results and their limitations: VDJdb matching was skewed toward anti-spike CD8 responses and likely underestimated virus-specific expansions by missing private and CD4 specificities.

A case-control design nested within a healthcare worker cohort in London, UK, was used, with weekly nasopharyngeal swab PCR tests and blood sampling performed. Healthcare workers were enrolled in the week of the UK lockdown, from 23 to 31 March 2020, and were followed every week for up to roughly 15 weeks. From the germline V gene, CDR1 is SGHVS and CDR2 is FQNEAQ. Trimming accounts for 3 bases at V and 9 bases at J, while the number of junction bases matched to no gene is 4. There are 13 amino acids in the CDR3, from cysteine to phenylalanine inclusive. Solely the CDR3 DNA is kept, with 39 bases framed from the first base. The method was 5' RACE. Sequencing was performed on a NextSeq 500. The TCR library protocol attached unique molecular identifiers to individual cDNA molecules to correct for sequencing error and PCR bias. TCR alpha and beta chains were both sequenced, and the abundances of alpha and beta sequences in each sample were closely correlated with each other. The original pipeline was this. Decombinator V4 was used to annotate TCR sequences for V gene, J gene and CDR3. TCRs were defined as expanded if a significant change between any two time points was detected under a Poisson model with p below 0.0001. TCR abundances were normalised to the total number of TCRs sequenced per sample and expressed as counts per million. MAIT TCRs were defined by TRAV1-2 paired with TRAJ12, TRAJ20 or TRAJ33, and iNKT TCRs by TRAV10 paired with TRAJ18. VDJdb, accessed on 1 November 2021, was searched for TCRs annotated for CMV, EBV and SARS-CoV-2, and TCRs annotated for more than one antigen were excluded. TCRdb reworked the public reads: Q25 trimming with fastp, MiXCR clone assembly, productive beta chains retained. A single entry per CDR3 protein holds the most common genes and DNA from its merged rows. The V and J calls here are based on TCRdb, not the publication. Within this sample are about 50,000 distinct CDR3 sequences, with roughly 13% of them counted one time only. The top ten clonotypes cover roughly a tenth of the sample.

This clonotype has ten or more counts. No cognate antigen has been identified for it. It has no much larger one-base neighbor in the sample; base qualities were not kept. Source material: whole blood. The rearrangement combines TRBV7-8 with TRBJ2-1, and TRBD1 matches 8 of the central bases. The TCR originated in an adult who was a healthcare worker with PCR-confirmed SARS-CoV-2 infection or an uninfected control (not recorded which). The DNA is as follows: TGTGCCAGCAGCTTTAACAGGGGGACTGAGCAGTTCTTC. Translated, it gives CASSFNRGTEQFF.